The rows below give T cell receptor beta chains drawn from one sample of a study of cytomegalovirus exposure and HLA in healthy donors. Libraries were prepared by immunoSEQ multiplex PCR; TCRdb keeps only in-frame clonotypes and omits some of them. The sample shows 80,000 or so clones, around 10% of them seen only once. Sequenced input: PBMCs. These TCRs come from a man between 60 and 75 years old in good health and CMV-seropositive. The CDR3 runs from the conserved cysteine through the conserved F or W. Each record gives: D gene, J gene, clone size, V gene, CDR3 DNA, CDR3 protein. D genes are given only for firm matches. Clone size is shown for a subset of rows, as once, few, many or a class of expanded clone.

d_gene: TRBD1
j_gene: TRBJ1-5
abundance: .
v_gene: TRBV6-1
CDR3nt: TGTGCCAGCCTTCCCGGGACAGTGTTTCAGCCCCAGCATTTT
CDR3aa: CASLPGTVFQPQHF

d_gene: .
j_gene: TRBJ2-5
abundance: few
v_gene: TRBV7-7
CDR3nt: TGTGCTAGCAGCTTATCGCCGGGTAAACAAGAGACCCAGTACTTC
CDR3aa: CASSLSPGKQETQYF

d_gene: TRBD2
j_gene: TRBJ2-2
abundance: .
v_gene: TRBV11-2
CDR3nt: TGTGCCAGCAGTCGCCAAGTGGGGATCCTAGCGGGGGACACCGGGGAGCTGTTTTTT
CDR3aa: CASSRQVGILAGDTGELFF

d_gene: TRBD2
j_gene: TRBJ2-7
abundance: .
v_gene: TRBV7-3
CDR3nt: TGTGCCAGCTCCAGGACTAGCGGCTACGAGCAGTACTTC
CDR3aa: CASSRTSGYEQYF

d_gene: .
j_gene: TRBJ1-5
abundance: few
v_gene: TRBV19
CDR3nt: TGTGCCAGCACTTGGCGGGGGGCAGAGCAGCCCCAGCATTTT
CDR3aa: CASTWRGAEQPQHF

d_gene: TRBD2
j_gene: TRBJ2-3
abundance: few
v_gene: TRBV7-9
CDR3nt: TGTGCCACTCCGCCCGGGGGGGTGGGCACAGATACGCAGTATTTT
CDR3aa: CATPPGGVGTDTQYF

d_gene: TRBD2
j_gene: TRBJ2-5
abundance: few
v_gene: TRBV6-5
CDR3nt: TGTGCCAGCAGTTTCAGGGAGGGCGAGACCCAGTACTTC
CDR3aa: CASSFREGETQYF

d_gene: .
j_gene: TRBJ1-4
abundance: .
v_gene: TRBV5-4
CDR3nt: TGTGCCAGCAGCGGATCAGGGATAGAAAAACTGTTTTTT
CDR3aa: CASSGSGIEKLFF

d_gene: .
j_gene: TRBJ1-5
abundance: few
v_gene: TRBV6-1
CDR3nt: TGTGCCAGCACTCCCCGGGGGGGGACCAATCAGCCCCAGCATTTT
CDR3aa: CASTPRGGTNQPQHF

d_gene: .
j_gene: TRBJ2-7
abundance: few
v_gene: TRBV7-9
CDR3nt: TGTGCCAGCAGCTCCTCCGGGGTTACCTACGAGCAGTACTTC
CDR3aa: CASSSSGVTYEQYF

d_gene: .
j_gene: TRBJ1-1
abundance: .
v_gene: TRBV19
CDR3nt: TGTGCCAGTAGTCCCGGCGGCTACACTGAAGCTTTCTTT
CDR3aa: CASSPGGYTEAFF

d_gene: .
j_gene: TRBJ2-7
abundance: few
v_gene: TRBV6-1
CDR3nt: TGTGCCAGCAGTGAAGCGCGCGGTACGAACCGCTGGGAGCAGTACTTC
CDR3aa: CASSEARGTNRWEQYF

d_gene: .
j_gene: TRBJ2-5
abundance: few
v_gene: TRBV5-8
CDR3nt: TGTGCCAGCAGCTTGGCCCTCCCCGGGGAGACCCAGTACTTC
CDR3aa: CASSLALPGETQYF

d_gene: .
j_gene: TRBJ1-1
abundance: few
v_gene: TRBV11-3
CDR3nt: TGTGCCAGCAGCCCTGGAGTGTTGAACACTGAAGCTTTCTTT
CDR3aa: CASSPGVLNTEAFF

d_gene: TRBD2
j_gene: TRBJ2-1
abundance: .
v_gene: TRBV30
CDR3nt: TGTGCCTGGAGCGGACTAGCGGAGTACAATGAGCAGTTCTTC
CDR3aa: CAWSGLAEYNEQFF

d_gene: TRBD1
j_gene: TRBJ2-7
abundance: few
v_gene: TRBV12-5
CDR3nt: TGTGCTAGTGGTTTGGACCAGGGGCAGGGGGTTTACGAGCAGTACTTC
CDR3aa: CASGLDQGQGVYEQYF

d_gene: .
j_gene: TRBJ2-6
abundance: .
v_gene: TRBV18
CDR3nt: TGTGCCAGCTCACCAGGGCTCGACGGGGCCAACGTCCTGACTTTC
CDR3aa: CASSPGLDGANVLTF

d_gene: .
j_gene: TRBJ1-5
abundance: .
v_gene: TRBV5-4
CDR3nt: TGTGCCAGCAGCCTACAGGGCCAGGGGACCCATCAGCCCCAGCATTTT
CDR3aa: CASSLQGQGTHQPQHF

d_gene: .
j_gene: TRBJ2-3
abundance: few
v_gene: TRBV30
CDR3nt: TGTGCCTGGAGTCGAGGGGGAAGCACAGATACGCAGTATTTT
CDR3aa: CAWSRGGSTDTQYF

d_gene: TRBD1
j_gene: TRBJ2-1
abundance: few
v_gene: TRBV6-5
CDR3nt: TGTGCCAGCTCCTGGACAGGGGCGGGCAATGAGCAGTTCTTC
CDR3aa: CASSWTGAGNEQFF

d_gene: .
j_gene: TRBJ2-7
abundance: .
v_gene: TRBV5-6
CDR3nt: TGTGCCAGCAGCTTGAAGGGGCGGGGATACGAGCAGTACTTC
CDR3aa: CASSLKGRGYEQYF

d_gene: TRBD2
j_gene: TRBJ2-3
abundance: .
v_gene: TRBV9
CDR3nt: TGTGCCAGCAGCGCAACCCCTAGCGGGAGGGCAGATACGCAGTATTTT
CDR3aa: CASSATPSGRADTQYF

d_gene: .
j_gene: TRBJ2-3
abundance: .
v_gene: TRBV7-2
CDR3nt: TGTGCCAGCAGCGGGCTAGCTACGGGGACGCAGTATTTT
CDR3aa: CASSGLATGTQYF

d_gene: .
j_gene: TRBJ1-6
abundance: .
v_gene: TRBV27
CDR3nt: TGTGCCAGCACATTCGGGGGTATTTCACCCCTCCACTTT
CDR3aa: CASTFGGISPLHF

d_gene: .
j_gene: TRBJ2-5
abundance: few
v_gene: TRBV7-2
CDR3nt: TGTGCCAGCAGCTCGGGACAACTCGAGAAAGAGACCCAGTACTTC
CDR3aa: CASSSGQLEKETQYF

d_gene: .
j_gene: TRBJ1-5
abundance: few
v_gene: TRBV28
CDR3nt: TGTGCCAGCAGTTTGGAAGGGGCATGGGAGCCCCAGCATTTT
CDR3aa: CASSLEGAWEPQHF

d_gene: TRBD2
j_gene: TRBJ2-1
abundance: few
v_gene: TRBV6-1
CDR3nt: TGTGCCAGCAGTGAAACTAGCGGAGCCTACAATGAGCAGTTCTTC
CDR3aa: CASSETSGAYNEQFF

d_gene: .
j_gene: TRBJ1-2
abundance: few
v_gene: TRBV15
CDR3nt: TGTGCCACCAGCAGAGAGGGGGAGGGTGGACCCGCTAACTATGGCTACACCTTC
CDR3aa: CATSREGEGGPANYGYTF

d_gene: TRBD1
j_gene: TRBJ1-4
abundance: .
v_gene: TRBV9
CDR3nt: TGTGCCAGCAGCCCCGACAGGGGAGCGACTAATGAAAAACTGTTTTTT
CDR3aa: CASSPDRGATNEKLFF

d_gene: .
j_gene: TRBJ1-2
abundance: few
v_gene: TRBV18
CDR3nt: TGTGCCAGCTCACTTGGACAGAAACAGGGCTTGGGCTACACCTTC
CDR3aa: CASSLGQKQGLGYTF

d_gene: .
j_gene: TRBJ2-2
abundance: few
v_gene: TRBV5-1
CDR3nt: TGCGCCAGTCTTCTCGCGAACACCGGGGAGCTGTTTTTT
CDR3aa: CASLLANTGELFF

d_gene: .
j_gene: TRBJ1-4
abundance: few
v_gene: TRBV7-9
CDR3nt: TGTGCCAGCAGCCCAGGGCACGGGAATGAAAAACTGTTTTTT
CDR3aa: CASSPGHGNEKLFF

d_gene: .
j_gene: TRBJ1-4
abundance: few
v_gene: TRBV6-1
CDR3nt: TGTGCCAGCAGTGATACGGGGGGGCATGAAAAACTGTTTTTT
CDR3aa: CASSDTGGHEKLFF

d_gene: .
j_gene: TRBJ2-1
abundance: .
v_gene: TRBV6-5
CDR3nt: TGTGCCAGCAGTTACTCGGGCAGCTACGGTGAGCAGTTCTTC
CDR3aa: CASSYSGSYGEQFF

d_gene: TRBD1
j_gene: TRBJ2-7
abundance: .
v_gene: TRBV11-3
CDR3nt: TGTGCCAGCGGGTTTACATGGACAGGGGGCTATGAGCAGTACTTC
CDR3aa: CASGFTWTGGYEQYF

d_gene: .
j_gene: TRBJ1-2
abundance: .
v_gene: TRBV7-3
CDR3nt: TGTGCCAGCAGCTTAAGTTTCACAGGAGACGGCTACACCTTC
CDR3aa: CASSLSFTGDGYTF

d_gene: .
j_gene: TRBJ1-1
abundance: .
v_gene: TRBV6-1
CDR3nt: TGTGCCAGCGCCCCGAAGGGGAAGACTGAAGCTTTCTTT
CDR3aa: CASAPKGKTEAFF

d_gene: TRBD1
j_gene: TRBJ1-3
abundance: .
v_gene: TRBV27
CDR3nt: TGTGCCAGCAGCCCCAGGGGGCCCATCTCTGGAAACACCATATATTTT
CDR3aa: CASSPRGPISGNTIYF

d_gene: TRBD1
j_gene: TRBJ1-3
abundance: .
v_gene: TRBV7-2
CDR3nt: TGTGCCAGCAGCCGGGACAGGGTCGCTGGAAACACCATATATTTT
CDR3aa: CASSRDRVAGNTIYF

d_gene: .
j_gene: TRBJ2-2
abundance: few
v_gene: TRBV10-3
CDR3nt: TGTGCCATACAACCGGGACTGGGAAACACCGGGGAGCTGTTTTTT
CDR3aa: CAIQPGLGNTGELFF

d_gene: TRBD1
j_gene: TRBJ2-2
abundance: few
v_gene: TRBV28
CDR3nt: TGTGCCAGCAGAACAGGGGCCGGGGAGCTGTTTTTT
CDR3aa: CASRTGAGELFF

d_gene: .
j_gene: TRBJ1-1
abundance: few
v_gene: TRBV28
CDR3nt: TGTGCCAGCAGTTTAAGCGCAGTCTCATCGGGGAACACTGAAGCTTTCTTT
CDR3aa: CASSLSAVSSGNTEAFF

d_gene: TRBD1
j_gene: TRBJ1-3
abundance: few
v_gene: TRBV29-1
CDR3nt: TGCAGCGTGCCGGGACAGGGGCCCAACTCTGGAAACACCATATATTTT
CDR3aa: CSVPGQGPNSGNTIYF

d_gene: TRBD2
j_gene: TRBJ2-5
abundance: few
v_gene: TRBV6-1
CDR3nt: TGTGCCAGCAGTGACAGGACTAGCGGGGGGCCAGGGAGAGAGACCCAGTACTTC
CDR3aa: CASSDRTSGGPGRETQYF

d_gene: TRBD2
j_gene: TRBJ2-1
abundance: .
v_gene: TRBV5-8
CDR3nt: TGTGCCAGCAGAACTTCGGGGGGATCCTACAATGAGCAGTTCTTC
CDR3aa: CASRTSGGSYNEQFF

d_gene: .
j_gene: TRBJ1-1
abundance: few
v_gene: TRBV6-5
CDR3nt: TGTGCCAGCAGTCGGACGGGGGAAGCTTTCTTT
CDR3aa: CASSRTGEAFF

d_gene: TRBD2
j_gene: TRBJ2-7
abundance: .
v_gene: TRBV5-1
CDR3nt: TGCGCCAGCAGCGGGGGAGGGGACCACGAGCAGTACTTC
CDR3aa: CASSGGGDHEQYF

d_gene: TRBD1
j_gene: TRBJ1-2
abundance: .
v_gene: TRBV6-5
CDR3nt: TGTGCCAGCAGAACTACAGGGGGTCATGGCTACACCTTC
CDR3aa: CASRTTGGHGYTF

d_gene: TRBD1
j_gene: TRBJ1-2
abundance: .
v_gene: TRBV30
CDR3nt: TGTGCCTGGAGTGTTAGGACAGGGGGCTTTCGCGACTATGGCTACACCTTC
CDR3aa: CAWSVRTGGFRDYGYTF

d_gene: TRBD1
j_gene: TRBJ2-7
abundance: few
v_gene: TRBV19
CDR3nt: TGTGCCAGTAGTATCGGGACAGCATCCGAGCAGTACTTC
CDR3aa: CASSIGTASEQYF

d_gene: .
j_gene: TRBJ1-4
abundance: few
v_gene: TRBV28
CDR3nt: TGTGCCAGCGGATCGACAGCCTACAATGAAAAACTGTTTTTT
CDR3aa: CASGSTAYNEKLFF